This T cell receptor beta chain was captured in a study of cytomegalovirus exposure and HLA in healthy donors. Study-wide context: From donors who were HLA-typed, an early data release held 81 million or so unique TCRs. Study results and limitations: What was likely a sequencing artifact was a cluster of highly shared sequence variants. Accurate prediction of HLA-A and HLA-B alleles (for most subjects) was reportedly achieved from TCR beta sequences. It was reportedly the case that the classifier diagnosed cytomegalovirus status with high specificity and sensitivity.

PCR primers comprised 60 Vbeta and 13 Jbeta primers. The method was immunoSEQ multiplex PCR; TCRdb's version includes in-frame clones alone and lacks a portion of them. Recorded for this sample: approximately 110,000 clones. As regards this clone: Its antigen is as yet unknown.

V was cut by 8 bases and J by 2 bases, with 7 bases left in between. CDR3 size: 12 residues. Germline CDR1 and CDR2: MDHEN and SYDVKM. The rearrangement uses TRBV28 and TRBJ1-5; weak D call: TRBD1 (6 bases). Sequencing was done on a sample of PBMCs. This receptor was obtained from a man in his forties or fifties in good health and CMV-seronegative. CDR3 DNA: TGTGCCAGCTACAGGGGCAATCAGCCCCAGCATTTT. Protein sequence: CASYRGNQPQHF. The variable domain in full, completed from reference TRBV28 and TRBJ1-5, reads DVKVTQSSRYLVKRTGEKVFLECVQDMDHENMFWYRQDPGLGLRLIYFSYDVKMKEKGDIPEGYSVSREKKERFSLILESASTNQTSMYLCASYRGNQPQHFGDGTRLSIL.